A single sample is the source of the 10 T cell receptor beta chains below, sequenced in a study of blood T cell repertoires in COVID-19. Generated by immunoSEQ multiplex PCR, the TCRdb table keeps only in-frame clones and is missing some. The sample lists 100,000 or so clones, around 75% occurring once. Input material: peripheral blood. The receptors shown here come from a human donor in a cohort sampled during active COVID-19.

The chain combines TRBV10-3 with TRBJ2-2, with D possibly matching TRBD2 (7 bases). Trimming cost V 4 bases and J 2 bases, with 23 bases left between them. Germline CDR1 ENHRY, CDR2 SYGVKD. The CDR3 sequence is 19 residues long. The CDR3: CAISVSAGAQHLNTGELFF. Here the CDR3 DNA reads TGTGCCATCAGTGTTTCGGCGGGGGCCCAACACCTCAACACCGGGGAGCTGTTTTTT.

This chain joins TRBV5-1 and TRBJ2-7, with 8 bases matching TRBD2. From germline, CDR1 is SGHRS and CDR2 YFSETQ. V dropped 3 bases and J dropped 0; count of bases not matched to a gene: 14. CDR3 length: 18 residues. CDR3: CASSSRAFRAGVSYEQYF. The CDR3 DNA reads TGCGCCAGCAGCTCCCGTGCCTTCCGAGCGGGGGTCTCCTACGAGCAGTACTTC.

The chain combines TRBV4-3 with TRBJ1-2; D is unclear. This CDR3 is 14 amino acids long. Trimming removed 5 bases at V and 1 base at J, with 11 bases between. Germline CDR1 reads LGHNA; CDR2 reads YSLEER. In nucleotides, the CDR3 is TGCGCCAGCAGCTCGGGGAGGATTAACTATGGCTACACCTTC. Amino acid sequence: CASSSGRINYGYTF.

The chain joins TRBV7-6 to TRBJ2-1; 13 bases map to TRBD2. The CDR3 contains 16 residues. Per the germline V gene, CDR1 is SGHVS and CDR2 is FNYEAQ. The V gene end was trimmed by 3 bases and the J gene end by 3 bases; junction bases not matched to a gene: 2. For the CDR3, the DNA is TGTGCCAGCAGCTTCCGGACTAGCGGGAGCTACAATGAGCAGTTCTTC. It specifies CASSFRTSGSYNEQFF.

The genes are TRBV10-3 and TRBJ2-2; 8 bases match TRBD1. This CDR3 region has 14 residues. CDR1 and CDR2 (germline): ENHRY, SYGVKD. V was clipped by 11 bases and J by 1 base; unmatched bases: 6. The CDR3 loop reads CAARTGMNTGELFF. CDR3 DNA: TGTGCCGCGAGGACAGGGATGAACACCGGGGAGCTGTTTTTT.

V usage is TRBV7-8 and J usage is TRBJ2-5; 11 nucleotides agree with TRBD2. This CDR3 is 17 amino acids long. CDR1 is SGHVS, CDR2 FQNEAQ, per germline. The V gene end was trimmed by 5 bases and the J gene end by 5 bases; junction bases not matched to a gene: 13. The CDR3 protein is CASSTWTSGPEGETQYF. The CDR3 coding sequence is TGTGCCAGCAGCACCTGGACTAGCGGGCCCGAGGGGGAGACCCAGTACTTC.

The chain couples TRBV18 to TRBJ2-1; 14 bases fit TRBD2. CDR3 length: 16 amino acids. The germline gives CDR1 KGHSH, CDR2 LQKENI. The V and J ends lost 2 bases and 5 bases, in that order; junction bases with no gene match: 2. The CDR3 DNA reads as TGTGCCAGCTCACCATCGGGACTAGCGGGGGACAATGAGCAGTTCTTC. Protein: CASSPSGLAGDNEQFF.

The rearrangement uses TRBV6-5 and TRBJ2-1; 8 bases match TRBD1. CDR3 length: 15 residues. Germline CDR1 reads MNHEY; CDR2 reads SVGAGI. Trimming removed 2 bases from V and 8 bases from J; junction bases left unmatched: 8. This chain's CDR3 is CASSYLGQGGHEQFF. As DNA, the CDR3 is TGTGCCAGCAGTTACCTCGGACAGGGTGGCCATGAGCAGTTCTTC.

This clone was counted between two and nine times. The gene calls are TRBV7-9 and TRBJ2-1; D unclear. Trimming removed 4 bases at V and 7 bases at J, with 11 bases between. Per the germline V gene, CDR1 is SEHNR and CDR2 is FQNEAQ (reference sequence). This CDR3 is built from 13 residues. The DNA of the CDR3 is TGTGCCAGCAGCTGGAGCGATGAGAATGAGCAGTTCTTC. It codes for CASSWSDENEQFF. The complete variable domain, with remaining parts taken from reference TRBV7-9 and TRBJ2-1, reads DTGVSQNPRHKITKRGQNVTFRCDPISEHNRLYWYRQTLGQGPEFLTYFQNEAQLEKSRLLSDRFSAERPKGSFSTLEIQRTEQGDSAMYLCASSWSDENEQFFGPGTRLTVL.

J is TRBJ2-7 and V is TRBV27, with 9 bases matching TRBD1. The CDR3 extends over 17 amino acids. Trimming cost V 2 bases and J 3 bases; bases outside gene matches: 11. Germline V lookup: CDR1 MNHEY, CDR2 SMNVEV (reference sequence). The CDR3 bases are TGTGCCAGCAGTTTAAACCGGGACAGGGTCAGCGTCTACGAGCAGTACTTC. As protein: CASSLNRDRVSVYEQYF.